Listed below are T cell receptor beta chains from one sample, sequenced in a study of blood T cell repertoires in COVID-19. Repertoires were generated with immunoSEQ multiplex PCR, while TCRdb's copy carries only in-frame clones and drops some. The data contain roughly 500,000 clones, approximately 88% of them singletons. The sequencing input was PBMCs or T cells enriched from blood (not recorded which). The receptors were sampled from a woman in her thirties or forties who had recovered from COVID-19. The CDR3 runs from the conserved cysteine through the conserved F or W.

v_call,cdr3_aa
TRBV4-3,CASSQDHRDRAYNEQFF
TRBV7-2,CASSLGLAGSTEQFF
TRBV7-8,CASRPRGSTNEKLFF
TRBV7-2,CASSLSAGTGELFF
TRBV4-1,CASSQDWSRTYEQYF
TRBV18,CASSPPRLADNEQFF
TRBV18,CASSPPNARGGLAGKGETQYF
TRBV18,CASSINGGGTEAFF
TRBV14,CASSQDRGYGYTF
TRBV7-8,CASSLQMNTEAFF
TRBV18,CASSPSLGQGNEQYF
TRBV3-1/TRBV3-2,CASSQEPRNTIYF
TRBV19,CASRAIDRGGNQPQHF
TRBV6-5,CASSYSWREGNTIYF
TRBV28,CASTVRLAKNIQYF
TRBV19,CASSIAGRGGLQIQETQYF
TRBV4-1,CASSQLTLRGPRVITEAFF
TRBV4-1,CASSLQGHYGYTF
TRBV13,CASSVRGGTEAFF
TRBV9,CASSVTGNRAYEQYF
TRBV19,CASSRREGSVYNEQFF
TRBV13,CASSLDEGEAFF
TRBV20-1,CSASRLATSYNEQFF
TRBV10-2,CASSDNFEKLFF
TRBV5-1,CASSPSRGGNTEAFF
TRBV25-1,CASSEANPPGKAFF
TRBV19,CASSIHKRPGYTF
TRBV4-1,CASSPSTSGRGTGELFF
TRBV19,CASSRAGGGSEAFF
TRBV14,CASSQVDEQYF
TRBV11-3,CASSPMTYEQYF
TRBV20-1,CSANLGNTIYF
TRBV6-2/TRBV6-3,CASSSGWVKFF
TRBV5-1,CASSRGGEGYGYTF
TRBV7-2,CASSPAVREAGELFF
TRBV12-3/TRBV12-4,CASSLVRGQPQHF
TRBV5-4,CASSLRLSDRGANEKLFF
TRBV11-2,CASSLVSPGEQYF
TRBV29-1,CSVGGTGAGYNEQFF
TRBV7-2,CASSLVNRESYEQYF
TRBV7-2,CASSPLGPHSGTSDTQYF
TRBV29-1,CSVEPKVGQGWRTEAFF
TRBV7-2,CASSGPGTGVLYEQFF
TRBV4-1,CASSLGLAGAQETQYF
TRBV30,CAWRTGSLLDF
TRBV27,CASSLLGAYEQFF
TRBV7-2,CASSLVGTSGSTDTQYF
TRBV7-2,CASSSRTGEGWRELFF
TRBV7-9,CASSLYSYNEQFF
TRBV7-2,CASSPQTGGGYGYTF
TRBV30,CAWSGGTGGRGNQPQHF
TRBV7-9,CASSLDVTGPGYEQYF
TRBV5-4,CASSSRRGGLRSGANVLTF
TRBV7-2,CASSLVSGTMPGGQYF
TRBV2,CASTLWTSGQETQYF
TRBV4-1,CASSQRPGAITYEQYF
TRBV25-1,CASTRQGPTEAFF